This entry concerns a single TCR beta chain. Here immunoSEQ multiplex PCR was the method, and the copy in TCRdb shows in-frame clones only, minus some. The sample yields 88,000 or so clones, approximately 90% seen once. This entry is derived from a study of T cells after somatic rescue of genetic block. Germline V CDR1 and CDR2: KGHSH, LQKENI. This CDR3 has 18 amino acids. The germline V and J ends were trimmed by 5 bases and 0 bases, with 17 bases remaining between them. The V gene is TRBV18, the J gene TRBJ2-6, with D tentatively TRBD1 (7 bases). Sequencing used peripheral blood mononuclear cells (PBMCs). The clonotype originates from a woman aged 18-35 years. The CDR3 DNA reads TGTGCCAGCTCAGGAGGGGGCAACCAACCCTCTGGGGCCAACGTCCTGACTTTC. Its protein is CASSGGGNQPSGANVLTF.